Following are 12 T cell receptor beta chains from one sample sequenced in a study of cytomegalovirus exposure and HLA in healthy donors. Use of 60 Vbeta and 13 Jbeta primers characterized the PCR. Data came from immunoSEQ multiplex PCR; TCRdb stores just in-frame clones and leaves some out. The sample lists approximately 190,000 clones, approximately 87% occurring once. The sequencing sample was made of PBMCs. These TCRs come from a man in his thirties or forties in good health and CMV-seronegative.

The chain couples TRBV29-1 to TRBJ2-5; D is possibly TRBD2 (6 bases). The length of the CDR3 is 13 residues. Germline CDR1 SQVTM, CDR2 ANQGSEA. Trimming pared 3 bases from V and 3 bases from J, leaving 11 bases between. CDR3 in amino acids: CSVEEGTEETQYF. The CDR3 nucleotides read TGCAGCGTTGAGGAGGGGACTGAAGAGACCCAGTACTTC. The full variable domain, in which reference TRBV29-1 and TRBJ2-5 provide the parts outside the CDR3, is SAVISQKPSRDICQRGTSLTIQCQVDSQVTMMFWYRQQPGQSLTLIATANQGSEATYESGFVIDKFPISRPNLTFSTLTVSNMSPEDSSIYLCSVEEGTEETQYFGPGTRLLVL.

V is TRBV15 and J is TRBJ2-6; tentatively, D is TRBD1 (5 bases). Trimming removed 3 bases from V and 2 bases from J, with 14 bases in between. This CDR3 contains 17 residues. The germline gives CDR1 LNHNV, CDR2 YYDKDF (reference sequence). The CDR3 loop is CATSRTVRGTGANVLTF. The DNA for the CDR3 is TGTGCCACCAGCAGGACGGTAAGGGGTACTGGGGCCAACGTCCTGACTTTC.

The J gene is TRBJ2-2, the V gene TRBV7-9; 9 bases are shared with TRBD2. The junction had 5 bases not matched to a gene; V was cut back by 5 bases and J by 1 base. There are 16 residues in the CDR3. Germline CDR1 and CDR2: SEHNR and FQNEAQ (reference sequence). This chain's CDR3 is CASSNPAGGNTGELFF. Here the CDR3 DNA reads TGTGCCAGCAGCAACCCAGCGGGAGGGAACACCGGGGAGCTGTTTTTT.

The chain carries TRBV27 and TRBJ1-6, with TRBD1 matching 10 bases. This CDR3 is built from 20 residues. The ends lost 0 bases at V and 5 bases at J; junction bases unmatched: 13. The germline CDR1 and CDR2 sequences are MNHEY and SMNVEV (reference sequence). The CDR3 is CASSLSLTPLTGGHNSPLHF. CDR3 sequence (DNA): TGTGCCAGCAGTTTATCCCTAACACCCCTGACAGGGGGCCATAATTCACCCCTCCACTTT.

This chain joins TRBV4-2 and TRBJ1-1; TRBD1 is a possible D gene (6 bases). CDR3 length equals 15 residues. Germline CDR1 and CDR2: LGHNA and YNFKEQ. V dropped 3 bases and J dropped 7 bases, with 18 bases sitting between them. The CDR3 sequence: CASSQASGQGFEAFF. CDR3 nucleotides: TGTGCCAGCAGCCAGGCCTCGGGGCAGGGGTTTGAAGCTTTCTTT.

The chain combines TRBV30 with TRBJ2-7; 9 bases align to TRBD2. CDR1 and CDR2 from the germline V gene are GTSNPN and SVGIG (reference sequence). The CDR3 spans 16 residues. The V gene end was trimmed by 3 bases and the J gene end by 1 base; junction bases not matched to a gene: 10. The CDR3 reads CAWSQPGTSRSYEQYF. CDR3 DNA sequence: TGTGCCTGGAGCCAACCCGGGACTAGCAGGTCCTACGAGCAGTACTTC.

This clone has just one count. The rearrangement joins TRBV7-9 to TRBJ2-1; unclear D gene. The CDR3 consists of 13 residues. With 3 bases removed from V and 6 bases from J, the gap between germline ends came to 9 bases. Germline loops: CDR1 SEHNR, CDR2 FQNEAQ (reference sequence). The CDR3 DNA sequence: TGTGCCAGCAGCTTGTCCCAGATCAATGAGCAGTTCTTC. It specifies CASSLSQINEQFF.

This clone was observed a handful of times. The chain combines TRBV5-4 with TRBJ2-7; 14 bases are a match to TRBD2. The V gene's germline CDR1 is SGHNT and CDR2 YYREEE (reference sequence). The CDR3 contains 18 residues. V lost 3 bases to trimming and J lost 7 bases; unmatched junction nucleotides: 15. CDR3 nucleotides: TGTGCCAGCAGCTCCCAGATGGGGGGACTAGCGGGGGACCTAGAGCAGTACTTC. Translation gives CASSSQMGGLAGDLEQYF. The full variable domain, its missing parts supplied by reference TRBV5-4 and TRBJ2-7, is ETGVTQSPTHLIKTRGQQVTLRCSSQSGHNTVSWYQQALGQGPQFIFQYYREEENGRGNFPPRFSGLQFPNYSSELNVNALELDDSALYLCASSSQMGGLAGDLEQYFGPGTRLTVT.

This sequence joins TRBV6-1 and TRBJ1-2; D is possibly TRBD1 (6 bases). This CDR3 has 15 amino acids. The V gene's germline CDR1 is MNHNS and CDR2 SASEGT. Deletions cut 5 bases from V and 5 bases from J, with 18 bases between. This CDR3 is CASSTRRTVNYGYTF. CDR3 DNA sequence: TGTGCCAGCAGTACCAGACGGACAGTAAATTATGGCTACACCTTC.

The chain has TRBV11-3 and TRBJ2-1; TRBD1 agrees at 7 bases. The CDR3 has 16 residues. CDR1 and CDR2 (germline): SGHNT, YENEEA. With 1 base clipped from V and 5 bases from J, the junction kept 8 bases outside the gene matches. CDR3 region: CASSLGTRQGHNEQFF. CDR3 in DNA: TGTGCCAGCAGCTTAGGAACCCGACAGGGCCACAATGAGCAGTTCTTC.

This rearrangement joins TRBV29-1 to TRBJ2-2, with D maybe TRBD1 (7 bases). The V gene's germline CDR1 is SQVTM and CDR2 ANQGSEA. V lost 1 base and J lost 2, with 14 bases in between. CDR3 length: 16 amino acids. The CDR3, as DNA: TGCAGCGTTGAAGTCAGGGGGGCTCCTAACACCGGGGAGCTGTTTTTT. Protein sequence: CSVEVRGAPNTGELFF.

The chain links TRBV7-8 to TRBJ1-6; 7 nucleotides agree with TRBD1. CDR3 length equals 14 residues. Germline V lookup: CDR1 SGHVS, CDR2 FQNEAQ. V lost 6 bases to trimming and J lost 8 bases; unmatched junction nucleotides: 7. In nucleotides, the CDR3 is TGTGCCAGCAGGTCAAGGGGGCTTGATTCACCCCTCCACTTT. Translating it yields CASRSRGLDSPLHF. The entire variable domain, with the rest obtained from reference TRBV7-8 and TRBJ1-6, is as follows: GAGVSQSPRYKVAKRGQDVALRCDPISGHVSLFWYQQALGQGPEFLTYFQNEAQLDKSGLPSDRFFAERPEGSVSTLKIQRTQQEDSAVYLCASRSRGLDSPLHFGNGTRLTVT.